This T cell receptor beta chain was recorded in a study of early T cells in non-severe SARS-CoV-2 infection. MiXCR was run by TCRdb on the 5' RACE reads, yielding one entry per CDR3 protein. Here the sample spans about 52,000 distinct CDR3 sequences, around 8% being singletons. This CDR3 contains 13 residues. Germline V gene lookup returns CDR1 LGHNT and CDR2 FRNRAP. The V end was cut by 3 bases, the J end by 1 base, with 6 bases between. Sequencing was performed on whole blood. The chain is built from TRBV12-5 and TRBJ1-1, with D perhaps TRBD1 (5 bases). This sequence originates from an adult who was a healthcare worker with PCR-confirmed SARS-CoV-2 infection or an uninfected control (not recorded which). The CDR3 DNA follows: TGTGCTAGTGGTTTTACAGGGAACACTGAAGCTTTCTTT. Translation gives CASGFTGNTEAFF.